These 18 T cell receptor beta chains originate from one sample sequenced in a study of cytomegalovirus exposure and HLA in healthy donors. Primers: 60 Vbeta forward and 13 Jbeta reverse. Using immunoSEQ multiplex PCR, the repertoire was profiled, and TCRdb retains in-frame clones only, with some absent. The sample has about 120,000 clones, 75% seen once. The sequenced sample was PBMCs. Source of these receptors: a woman between 40 and 50 years old in good health and CMV-seropositive.

The gene calls are TRBV11-2 and TRBJ2-5; 7 nucleotides align to TRBD1. Germline CDR1 SGHAT, CDR2 FQNNGV. The CDR3 is made up of 15 amino acids. The ends lost 6 bases at V and 1 base at J; junction bases unmatched: 8. Written as DNA, the CDR3 is TGTGCCAGCAGGACAGGGACAGTCACCCAAGAGACCCAGTACTTC. Protein product: CASRTGTVTQETQYF.

The chain carries TRBV7-2 and TRBJ2-7; 7 bases match TRBD2. The CDR3 totals 15 residues. Trimming took 5 bases from V and 4 from J; bases not matched to a gene: 11. The germline V gene has CDR1 SGHTA and CDR2 FQGNSA. The CDR3 reads CASSPQRDPSYEQYF. The CDR3 bases are TGTGCCAGCAGCCCTCAGCGGGATCCGTCGTACGAGCAGTACTTC.

With respect to this clone: Germline and junction disagree at one end, which may indicate a read error. The chain has TRBV7-2 and TRBJ1-2; 8 bases are shared with TRBD1. The CDR3 totals 15 residues. The germline gives CDR1 SGHTA, CDR2 FQGNSA. CDR3 residues: CASSIRTGRNYRYTF. In nucleotides, the CDR3 is TGTGCCAGCAGCATACGGACAGGGAGGAACTATCGCTACACCTTC.

The J gene is TRBJ2-5, the V gene TRBV15; 8 nucleotides match TRBD2. The germline CDR1 and CDR2 sequences are LNHNV and YYDKDF (reference sequence). The ends lost 1 base at V and 4 bases at J; junction bases unmatched: 5. The CDR3 runs to 15 residues. The CDR3 DNA reads TGTGCCACCAGCAGAGCGGGCGGGAGGCCAGAGACCCAGTACTTC. Amino acids: CATSRAGGRPETQYF.

The CDR3 here is CASSLVRDYNSPLHF. CDR3 nucleotides: TGTGCCAGCAGCTTAGTACGGGACTATAATTCACCCCTCCACTTT. The genes are TRBV7-9 and TRBJ1-6; D is uncertain. This CDR3 region has 15 residues. The V gene lost 1 base and the J gene lost 3 bases, with 7 bases spanning the gap. Germline-derived CDR1 and CDR2 are SEHNR and FQNEAQ (reference sequence).

V usage is TRBV10-2 and J usage is TRBJ1-5; TRBD1 matches 7 bases. V was pared by 1 base and J by 2 bases, with 5 bases of the junction left unmatched. Per the germline V gene, CDR1 is WSHSY and CDR2 is SAAADI. The CDR3 has 16 amino acids. CDR3 DNA: TGCGCCAGCAGTGAGTACCGTGGACAGGGCAATCAGCCCCAGCATTTT. This codes for CASSEYRGQGNQPQHF.

Worth noting for this clone: Other nucleotide sequences in the sample specify the same CDR3. CDR3 sequence: CASRNTGDSSYEQYF. In DNA, the CDR3 is TGTGCCAGCAGAAATACAGGGGACTCCTCCTACGAGCAGTACTTC. The V call is TRBV6-8, the J call TRBJ2-7; D might be TRBD1 (7 bases). Deletions cut 6 bases from V and 0 bases from J, with 15 bases between. This CDR3 is built from 15 residues. Germline V gene data show CDR1 as MNHGY and CDR2 as SAAAGT.

The rearrangement uses TRBV4-3 and TRBJ2-1; D uncertain. This CDR3 region has 15 residues. CDR1 is LGHNA, CDR2 YSLEER, per germline. V lost 0 bases to trimming and J lost 6 bases, with 12 bases between them. The CDR3 DNA reads TGCGCCAGCAGCCAAGATGAAGGCTCGGGCAATGAGCAGTTCTTC. It translates to CASSQDEGSGNEQFF.

This rearrangement joins TRBV4-1 to TRBJ1-1; a weak D match, TRBD1 (6 bases). There are 16 residues in the CDR3. Trimming stripped 4 bases from V and 5 bases from J, with 20 bases between. Germline V gene sequence: CDR1 MGHRA, CDR2 YSYEKL. CDR3 region: CASSLRGGGRGTEAFF. DNA for the CDR3: TGCGCCAGCAGCCTACGGGGAGGGGGACGAGGTACTGAAGCTTTCTTT.

In this sample, this clone turned up a few times. This chain links TRBV6-5 with TRBJ2-1; 7 nucleotides align to TRBD1. This CDR3 spans 15 amino acids. The ends lost 0 bases at V and 4 bases at J; junction bases unmatched: 3. Germline V gene sequence: CDR1 MNHEY, CDR2 SVGAGI. CDR3 nucleotides: TGTGCCAGCAGTTACTCGGGGACAGATTACAATGAGCAGTTCTTC. As protein: CASSYSGTDYNEQFF.

CDR3 nucleotide sequence: TGTGCCAGCAGTCCAACCGGTCTGCAGGGGGCGCGGGGCACTGAAGCTTTCTTT. This encodes CASSPTGLQGARGTEAFF. The chain employs TRBV28 and TRBJ1-1; 8 nucleotides match TRBD1. Trimming removed 5 bases from V and 4 bases from J; junction bases left unmatched: 18. The CDR3 totals 18 residues. CDR1 MDHEN and CDR2 SYDVKM come from the germline V gene.

This clone was found once. The genes are TRBV2 and TRBJ2-1, with unresolved D. The CDR3 extends over 11 amino acids. Germline V gene sequence: CDR1 SNHLY, CDR2 FYNNEI. The germline V and J ends were trimmed by 8 bases and 3 bases, with 5 bases remaining between them. The CDR3 region is CASFSYNEQFF. CDR3 nucleotides: TGTGCCAGCTTTAGCTACAATGAGCAGTTCTTC.

Only a few counts were recorded for this clone. V and J are TRBV4-3 and TRBJ2-5, with D perhaps matching TRBD2 (6 bases). With 0 bases removed from V and 5 bases from J, the gap between germline ends came to 7 bases. CDR1 is LGHNA and CDR2 is YSLEER in the germline V gene. This CDR3 spans 13 amino acids. The chain's CDR3 is CASSQDAGETQYF. In DNA form, the CDR3 reads TGCGCCAGCAGCCAAGATGCGGGGGAGACCCAGTACTTC.

V usage is TRBV6-1 and J usage is TRBJ2-5; possible D gene TRBD2, 7 bases. Germline V gene data show CDR1 as MNHNS and CDR2 as SASEGT. V was pared by 3 bases and J by 5 bases, with 13 bases between. This CDR3 is built from 14 residues. The CDR3 region is CASSDPGGRETQYF. The CDR3 bases are TGTGCCAGCAGTGACCCGGGGGGCAGGGAGACCCAGTACTTC.

The V gene is TRBV19, the J gene TRBJ2-7, with TRBD1 identical over 8 bases. Germline V gene lookup returns CDR1 LNHDA and CDR2 SQIVND (reference sequence). The J segment lost 3 bases and the V segment lost 5 bases, leaving 12 bases of the junction unmatched. The CDR3 consists of 16 residues. CDR3: CASSLTPAGGIYEQYF. Written as DNA, the CDR3 is TGTGCCAGTAGTCTCACTCCCGCAGGGGGCATCTACGAGCAGTACTTC.

The chain has TRBV7-2 and TRBJ1-2; D gene unclear. Germline loops: CDR1 SGHTA, CDR2 FQGNSA. The CDR3 covers 15 residues. The ends were cut back, 0 bases at V and 2 bases at J, with 10 bases in the middle. The CDR3 spells CASSLAPNVNYGYTF. CDR3 DNA sequence: TGTGCCAGCAGCTTAGCGCCTAATGTAAACTATGGCTACACCTTC.

In this sample, this clone turned up once. The chain couples TRBV9 to TRBJ2-7; TRBD2 aligns across 8 bases. CDR3 length: 18 residues. The J segment lost 5 bases and the V segment lost 1 base, leaving 17 bases of the junction unmatched. Germline V gene lookup returns CDR1 SGDLS and CDR2 YYNGEE. CDR3 protein: CASSVSSPVPGGPHEQYF. The CDR3 coding sequence is TGTGCCAGCAGCGTATCGAGCCCAGTCCCGGGAGGGCCTCACGAGCAGTACTTC.

The rearrangement links TRBV25-1 to TRBJ1-1; D not resolved. CDR1 MGHDK and CDR2 SYGVNS come from the germline V gene. This CDR3 has 14 amino acids. V dropped 0 bases and J dropped 3 bases, with 8 bases sitting between them. CDR3 DNA sequence: TGTGCCAGCAGTGAATATGGGCCCGACACTGAAGCTTTCTTT. Protein: CASSEYGPDTEAFF.